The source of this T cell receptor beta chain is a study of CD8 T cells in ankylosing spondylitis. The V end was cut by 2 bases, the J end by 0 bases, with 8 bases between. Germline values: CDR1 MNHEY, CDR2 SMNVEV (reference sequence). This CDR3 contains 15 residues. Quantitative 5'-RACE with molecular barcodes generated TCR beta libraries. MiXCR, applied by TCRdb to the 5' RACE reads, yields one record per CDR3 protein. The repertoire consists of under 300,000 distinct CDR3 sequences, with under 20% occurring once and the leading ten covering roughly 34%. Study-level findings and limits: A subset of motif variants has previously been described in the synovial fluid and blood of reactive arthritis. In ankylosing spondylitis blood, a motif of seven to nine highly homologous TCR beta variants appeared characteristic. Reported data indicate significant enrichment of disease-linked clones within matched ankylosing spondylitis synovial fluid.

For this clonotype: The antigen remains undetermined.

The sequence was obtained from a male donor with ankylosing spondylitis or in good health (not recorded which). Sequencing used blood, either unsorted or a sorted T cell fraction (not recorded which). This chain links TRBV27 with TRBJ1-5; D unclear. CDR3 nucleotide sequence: TGTGCCAGCAGTTTAGCCCGGGCTAGCAATCAGCCCCAGCATTTT. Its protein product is CASSLARASNQPQHF.